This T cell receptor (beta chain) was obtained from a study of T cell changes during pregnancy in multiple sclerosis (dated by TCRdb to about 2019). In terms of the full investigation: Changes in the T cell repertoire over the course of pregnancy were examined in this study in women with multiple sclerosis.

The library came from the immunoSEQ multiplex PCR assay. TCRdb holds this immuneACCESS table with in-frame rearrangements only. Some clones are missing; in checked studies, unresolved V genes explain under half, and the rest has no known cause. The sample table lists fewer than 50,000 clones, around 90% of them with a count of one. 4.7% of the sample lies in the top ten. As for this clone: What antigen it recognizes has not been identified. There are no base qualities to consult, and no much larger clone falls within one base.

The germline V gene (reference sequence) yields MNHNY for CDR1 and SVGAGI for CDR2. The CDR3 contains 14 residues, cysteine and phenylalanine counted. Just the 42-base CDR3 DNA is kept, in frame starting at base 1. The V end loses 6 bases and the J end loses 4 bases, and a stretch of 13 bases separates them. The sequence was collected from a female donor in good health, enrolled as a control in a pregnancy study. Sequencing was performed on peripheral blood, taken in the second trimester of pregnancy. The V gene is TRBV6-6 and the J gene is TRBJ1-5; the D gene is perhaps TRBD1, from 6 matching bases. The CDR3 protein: CASSDRDTNQPQHF. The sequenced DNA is TGTGCCAGCAGCGACCGGGACACAAATCAGCCCCAGCATTTT.